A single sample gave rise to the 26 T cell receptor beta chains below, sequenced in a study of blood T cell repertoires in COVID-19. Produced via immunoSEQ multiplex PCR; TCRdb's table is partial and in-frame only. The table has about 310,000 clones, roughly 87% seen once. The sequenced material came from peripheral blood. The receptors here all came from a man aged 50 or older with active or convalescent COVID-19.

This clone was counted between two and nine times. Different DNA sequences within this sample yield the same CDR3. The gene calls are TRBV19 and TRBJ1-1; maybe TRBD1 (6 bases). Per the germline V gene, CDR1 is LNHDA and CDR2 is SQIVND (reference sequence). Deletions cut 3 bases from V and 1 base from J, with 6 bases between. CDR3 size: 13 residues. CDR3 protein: CASSIRGNTEAFF. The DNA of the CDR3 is TGTGCCAGTAGTATCAGGGGGAACACTGAAGCTTTCTTT.

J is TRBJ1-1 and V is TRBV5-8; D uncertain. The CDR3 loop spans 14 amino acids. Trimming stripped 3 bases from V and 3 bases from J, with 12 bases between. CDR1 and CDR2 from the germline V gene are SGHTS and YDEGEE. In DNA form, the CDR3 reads TGTGCCAGCAGCTCCCAATACGGGGACACTGAAGCTTTCTTT. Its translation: CASSSQYGDTEAFF.

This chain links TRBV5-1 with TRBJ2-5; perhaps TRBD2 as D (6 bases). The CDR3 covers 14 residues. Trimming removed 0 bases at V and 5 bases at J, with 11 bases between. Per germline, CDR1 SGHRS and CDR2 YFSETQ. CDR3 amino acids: CASSLAPGGETQYF. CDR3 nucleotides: TGCGCCAGCAGCTTGGCCCCAGGAGGGGAGACCCAGTACTTC.

CDR3 loop: CASSSRERSDRPLYGYTF. The CDR3 DNA is TGTGCCAGCAGCTCACGGGAGCGGTCAGACAGACCCCTCTATGGCTACACCTTC. The V call is TRBV9, the J call TRBJ1-2; D may be TRBD1 (5 bases). Trimming stripped 4 bases from V and 4 bases from J, with 26 bases between. Germline CDR1 reads SGDLS; CDR2 reads YYNGEE. The CDR3 totals 18 residues.

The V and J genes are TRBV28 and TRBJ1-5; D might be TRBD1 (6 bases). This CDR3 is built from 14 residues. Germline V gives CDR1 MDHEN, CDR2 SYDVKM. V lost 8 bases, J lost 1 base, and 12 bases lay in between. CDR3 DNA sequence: TGTGCCAGCTTCCCCGGACAGAGCAATCAGCCCCAGCATTTT. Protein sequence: CASFPGQSNQPQHF.

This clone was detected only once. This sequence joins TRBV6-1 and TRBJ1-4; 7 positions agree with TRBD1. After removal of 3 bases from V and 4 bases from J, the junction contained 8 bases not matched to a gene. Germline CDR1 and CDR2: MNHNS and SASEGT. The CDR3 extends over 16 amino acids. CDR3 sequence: CASSDRTGRNNEKLFF. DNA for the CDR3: TGTGCCAGCAGTGACAGGACAGGCCGCAATAATGAAAAACTGTTTTTT.

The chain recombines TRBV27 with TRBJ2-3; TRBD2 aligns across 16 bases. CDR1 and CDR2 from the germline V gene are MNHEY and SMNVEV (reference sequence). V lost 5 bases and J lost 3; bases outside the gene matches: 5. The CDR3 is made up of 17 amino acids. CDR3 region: CASSLGLAGGLTDTQYF. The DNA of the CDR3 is TGTGCCAGCAGTCTGGGACTAGCGGGGGGGCTGACAGATACGCAGTATTTT.

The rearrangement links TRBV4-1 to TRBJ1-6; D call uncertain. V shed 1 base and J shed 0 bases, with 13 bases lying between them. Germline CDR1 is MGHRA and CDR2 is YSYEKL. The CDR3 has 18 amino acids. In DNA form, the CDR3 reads TGCGCCAGCAGCCAAGGGCTCAATCCAAGCTCCTATAATTCACCCCTCCACTTT. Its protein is CASSQGLNPSSYNSPLHF.

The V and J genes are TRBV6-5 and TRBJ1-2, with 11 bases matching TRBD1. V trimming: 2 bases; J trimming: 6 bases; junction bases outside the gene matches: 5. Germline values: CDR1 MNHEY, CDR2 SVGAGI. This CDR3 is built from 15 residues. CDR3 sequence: CASSYQDRGQDGYTF. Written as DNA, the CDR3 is TGTGCCAGCAGTTACCAGGACAGGGGGCAGGATGGCTACACCTTC.

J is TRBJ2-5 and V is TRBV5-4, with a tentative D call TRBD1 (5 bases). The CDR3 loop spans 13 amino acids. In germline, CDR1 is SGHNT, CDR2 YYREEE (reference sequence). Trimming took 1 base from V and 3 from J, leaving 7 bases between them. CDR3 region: CASSLPTEETQYF. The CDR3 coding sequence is TGTGCCAGCAGCTTGCCGACAGAAGAGACCCAGTACTTC.

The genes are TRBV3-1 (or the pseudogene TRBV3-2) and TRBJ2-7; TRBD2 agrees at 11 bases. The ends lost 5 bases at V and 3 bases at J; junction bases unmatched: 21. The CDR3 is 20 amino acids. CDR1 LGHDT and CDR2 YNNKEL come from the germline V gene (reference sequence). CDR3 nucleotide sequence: TGTGCCAGCAGCTTATCCCAGGGCAGACCGGGACTAGCGGAGCTCTACGAGCAGTACTTC. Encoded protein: CASSLSQGRPGLAELYEQYF.

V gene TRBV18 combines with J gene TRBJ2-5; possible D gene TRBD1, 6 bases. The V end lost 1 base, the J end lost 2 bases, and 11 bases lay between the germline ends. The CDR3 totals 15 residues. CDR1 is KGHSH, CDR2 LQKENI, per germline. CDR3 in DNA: TGTGCCAGCTCACCACGAGACAGGATTCAAGAGACCCAGTACTTC. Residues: CASSPRDRIQETQYF.

Here the CDR3 DNA reads TGTGCCAGCAGTTTCCTATGGGGGACAGGGACCTATGGCTACACCTTC. Encoded protein: CASSFLWGTGTYGYTF. The chain combines TRBV2 with TRBJ1-2, with TRBD1 identical over 9 bases. From germline, CDR1 is SNHLY and CDR2 FYNNEI. This CDR3 is built from 16 residues. J gave up 4 bases and V 5 bases, and 11 bases lay outside the gene matches.

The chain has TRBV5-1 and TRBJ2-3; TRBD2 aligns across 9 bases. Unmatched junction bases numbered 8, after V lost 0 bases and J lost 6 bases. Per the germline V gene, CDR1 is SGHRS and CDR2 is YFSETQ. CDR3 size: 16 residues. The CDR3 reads CASSLGAGGPSDTQYF. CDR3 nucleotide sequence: TGCGCCAGCAGCTTGGGGGCGGGAGGGCCATCGGATACGCAGTATTTT.

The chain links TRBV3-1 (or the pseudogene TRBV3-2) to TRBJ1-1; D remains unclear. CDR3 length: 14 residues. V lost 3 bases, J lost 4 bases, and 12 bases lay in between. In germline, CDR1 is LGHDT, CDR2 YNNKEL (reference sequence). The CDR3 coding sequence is TGTGCCAGCAGCCAGGTTTACGGGAGCACTGAAGCTTTCTTT. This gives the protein CASSQVYGSTEAFF.

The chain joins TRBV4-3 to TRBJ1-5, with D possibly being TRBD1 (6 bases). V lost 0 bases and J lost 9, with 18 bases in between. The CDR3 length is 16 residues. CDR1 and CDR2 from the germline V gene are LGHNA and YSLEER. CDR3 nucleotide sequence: TGCGCCAGCAGCCAAGACTACAGGGAAATAGGTCCGCCCCAGCATTTT. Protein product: CASSQDYREIGPPQHF.

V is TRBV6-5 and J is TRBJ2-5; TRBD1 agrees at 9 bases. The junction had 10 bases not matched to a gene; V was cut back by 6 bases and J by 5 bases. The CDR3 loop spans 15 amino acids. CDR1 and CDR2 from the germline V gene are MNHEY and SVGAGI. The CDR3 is CASSPRPGQGETQYF. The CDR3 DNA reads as TGTGCCAGCAGCCCCCGGCCCGGACAGGGGGAGACCCAGTACTTC.

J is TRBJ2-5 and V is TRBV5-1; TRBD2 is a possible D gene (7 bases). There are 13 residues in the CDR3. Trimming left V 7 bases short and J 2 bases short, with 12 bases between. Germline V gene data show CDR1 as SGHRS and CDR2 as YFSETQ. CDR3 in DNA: TGCGCCAGCGGGGGGGGCAGGCAAGAGACCCAGTACTTC. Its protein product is CASGGGRQETQYF.

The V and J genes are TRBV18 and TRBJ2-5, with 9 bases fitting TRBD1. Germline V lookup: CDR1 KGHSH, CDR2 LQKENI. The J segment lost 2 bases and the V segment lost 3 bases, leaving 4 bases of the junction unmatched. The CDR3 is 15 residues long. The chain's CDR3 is CASSPRTGEQETQYF. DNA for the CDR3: TGTGCCAGCTCACCTAGGACAGGGGAGCAAGAGACCCAGTACTTC.

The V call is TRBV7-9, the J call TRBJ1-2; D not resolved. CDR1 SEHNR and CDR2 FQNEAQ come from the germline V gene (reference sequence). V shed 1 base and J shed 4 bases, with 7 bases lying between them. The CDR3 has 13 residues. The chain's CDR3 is CASSLVVSYGYTF. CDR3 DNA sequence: TGTGCCAGCAGCTTAGTCGTCAGCTATGGCTACACCTTC.

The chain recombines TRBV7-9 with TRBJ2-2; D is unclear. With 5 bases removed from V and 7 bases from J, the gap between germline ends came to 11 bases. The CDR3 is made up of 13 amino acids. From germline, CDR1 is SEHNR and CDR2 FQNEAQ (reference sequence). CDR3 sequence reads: CASSTSLGGELFF. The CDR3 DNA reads TGTGCCAGCAGCACAAGTCTTGGCGGGGAGCTGTTTTTT.

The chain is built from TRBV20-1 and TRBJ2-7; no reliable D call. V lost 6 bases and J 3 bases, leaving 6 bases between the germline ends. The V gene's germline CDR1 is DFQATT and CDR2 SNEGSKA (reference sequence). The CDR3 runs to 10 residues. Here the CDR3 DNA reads TGCAGTGCCGAGAACTACGAGCAGTACTTC. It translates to CSAENYEQYF.

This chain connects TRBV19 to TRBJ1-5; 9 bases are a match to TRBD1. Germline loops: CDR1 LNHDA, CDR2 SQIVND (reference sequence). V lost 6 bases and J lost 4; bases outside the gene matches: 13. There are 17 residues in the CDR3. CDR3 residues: CASRLGQGIRANQPQHF. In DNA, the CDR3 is TGTGCCAGTAGGTTAGGACAGGGGATTCGCGCAAATCAGCCCCAGCATTTT.

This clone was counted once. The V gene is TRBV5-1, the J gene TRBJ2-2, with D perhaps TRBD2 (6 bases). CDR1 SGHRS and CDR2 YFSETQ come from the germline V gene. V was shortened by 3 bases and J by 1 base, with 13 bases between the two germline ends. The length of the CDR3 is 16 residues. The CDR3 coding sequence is TGCGCCAGCAGCTCCTTAATTAGCGGGAACACCGGGGAGCTGTTTTTT. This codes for CASSSLISGNTGELFF.

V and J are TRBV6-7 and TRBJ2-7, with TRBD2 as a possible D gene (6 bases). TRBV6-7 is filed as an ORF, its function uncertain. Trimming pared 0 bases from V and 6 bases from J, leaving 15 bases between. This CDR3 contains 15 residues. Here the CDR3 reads CASSYSAGPYGEQYF. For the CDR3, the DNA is TGTGCCAGCAGTTACTCGGCGGGACCCTACGGCGAGCAGTACTTC.

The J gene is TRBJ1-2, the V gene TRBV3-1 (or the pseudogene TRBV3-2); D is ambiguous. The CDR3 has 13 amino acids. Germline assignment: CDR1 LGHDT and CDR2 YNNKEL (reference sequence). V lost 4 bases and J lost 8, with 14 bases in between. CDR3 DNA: TGTGCCAGCAGCCCAGCCGAGACGGGAGGCTACACCTTC. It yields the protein CASSPAETGGYTF.